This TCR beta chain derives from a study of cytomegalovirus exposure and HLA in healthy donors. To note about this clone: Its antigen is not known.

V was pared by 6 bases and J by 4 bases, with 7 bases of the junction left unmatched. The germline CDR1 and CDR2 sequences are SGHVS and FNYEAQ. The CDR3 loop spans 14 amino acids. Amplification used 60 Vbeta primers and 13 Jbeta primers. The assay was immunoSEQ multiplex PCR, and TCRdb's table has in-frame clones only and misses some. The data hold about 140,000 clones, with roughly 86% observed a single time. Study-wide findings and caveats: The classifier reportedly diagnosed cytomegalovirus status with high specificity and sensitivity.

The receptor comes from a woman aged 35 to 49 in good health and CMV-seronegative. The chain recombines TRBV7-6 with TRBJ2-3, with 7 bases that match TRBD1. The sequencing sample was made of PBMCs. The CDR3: CASSPKGAADTQYF. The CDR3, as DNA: TGTGCCAGCAGTCCCAAGGGGGCGGCAGATACGCAGTATTTT.